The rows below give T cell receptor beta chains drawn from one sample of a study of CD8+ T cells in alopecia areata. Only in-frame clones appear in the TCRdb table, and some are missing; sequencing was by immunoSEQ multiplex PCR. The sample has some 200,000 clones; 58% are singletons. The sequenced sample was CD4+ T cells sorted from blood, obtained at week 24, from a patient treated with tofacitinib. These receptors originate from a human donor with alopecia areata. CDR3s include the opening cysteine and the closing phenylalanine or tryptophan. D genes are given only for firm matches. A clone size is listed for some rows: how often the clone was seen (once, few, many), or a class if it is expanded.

CAISEWESNQPQHF	TGTGCCATCAGTGAATGGGAGTCCAATCAGCCCCAGCATTTT	NA	TRBJ1-5	NA	TRBV10-3
CAISELQQETQYF	TGTGCCATCAGTGAGTTGCAGCAAGAGACCCAGTACTTC	NA	TRBJ2-5	NA	TRBV10-3
CASSDDRGGTEAFF	TGTGCCAGCAGTGACGACAGGGGGGGAACTGAAGCTTTCTTT	NA	TRBJ1-1	TRBD1	TRBV2
CASSPTAYEQYF	TGTGCCAGCAGCCCCACAGCTTACGAGCAGTACTTC	NA	TRBJ2-7	NA	TRBV6-6
CASSLGYTGDYNEQFF	TGTGCCAGCAGCTTAGGATACACAGGGGATTACAATGAGCAGTTCTTC	many	TRBJ2-1	TRBD1	TRBV7-9
CASSSPSGQLNTEAFF	TGTGCCAGCAGCTCCCCGTCGGGACAGCTGAACACTGAAGCTTTCTTT	NA	TRBJ1-1	TRBD1	TRBV7-9
CASSLDAGSSYNEQFF	TGCGCCAGCAGCTTGGATGCCGGGAGCTCCTACAATGAGCAGTTCTTC	NA	TRBJ2-1	NA	TRBV5-1
CSVKVGASYEQYF	TGCAGCGTTAAGGTCGGGGCGTCCTACGAGCAGTACTTC	NA	TRBJ2-7	NA	TRBV29-1
CASSWRLGGTEAFF	TGTGCCAGCAGCTGGCGGCTTGGGGGAACTGAAGCTTTCTTT	few	TRBJ1-1	NA	TRBV7-2
CATRRGGNGEKLFF	TGTGCCACCAGGAGGGGGGGGAATGGTGAAAAACTGTTTTTT	NA	TRBJ1-4	NA	TRBV15
CASRGGVATEAFF	TGTGCCTCCCGGGGAGGGGTGGCCACTGAAGCTTTCTTT	NA	TRBJ1-1	NA	TRBV10-3
CAWSEVADTQYF	TGTGCCTGGAGTGAAGTCGCAGATACGCAGTATTTT	NA	TRBJ2-3	NA	TRBV30
CASSQYQETQYF	TGTGCCAGCAGTCAGTACCAAGAGACCCAGTACTTC	NA	TRBJ2-5	NA	TRBV6-1
CASSLMTDTQYF	TGCGCCAGCAGCTTGATGACAGATACGCAGTATTTT	NA	TRBJ2-3	NA	TRBV5-1
CASSVATVNTEAFF	TGTGCCAGCAGCGTTGCGACGGTGAACACTGAAGCTTTCTTT	NA	TRBJ1-1	NA	TRBV9
CASSSVIGEQYF	TGCGCCAGCAGCTCGGTAATCGGCGAGCAGTACTTC	NA	TRBJ2-7	NA	TRBV5-1
CASAVTAGEQYF	TGTGCTAGTGCTGTTACGGCTGGAGAGCAGTACTTC	NA	TRBJ2-7	NA	TRBV12-5
CASSHNRGGNQPQHF	TGCGCCAGCAGCCATAACCGGGGGGGCAATCAGCCCCAGCATTTT	NA	TRBJ1-5	NA	TRBV4-3
CSVDPPAANTDTQYF	TGCAGCGTCGATCCCCCGGCAGCAAACACAGATACGCAGTATTTT	NA	TRBJ2-3	NA	TRBV29-1
CASSLSGSPGYTF	TGTGCCAGCAGTTTGTCCGGGTCCCCTGGCTACACCTTC	NA	TRBJ1-2	NA	TRBV27
CASSKTGVVQPQHF	TGTGCCAGCAGCAAGACAGGGGTAGTGCAGCCCCAGCATTTT	NA	TRBJ1-5	TRBD1	TRBV5-6
CASSPLGSQSTYGYTF	TGTGCCAGCTCACCACTGGGATCACAGTCTACCTATGGCTACACCTTC	NA	TRBJ1-2	NA	TRBV18
CASKDRESSPLHF	TGTGCCAGTAAGGACAGGGAGAGCTCACCCCTCCACTTT	few	TRBJ1-6	TRBD1	TRBV6-5
CSVEGSASNEKLFF	TGCAGCGTTGAGGGGTCAGCTTCTAATGAAAAACTGTTTTTT	NA	TRBJ1-4	NA	TRBV29-1
CASRKTGETQYF	TGTGCCAGCAGAAAAACCGGCGAGACCCAGTACTTC	few	TRBJ2-5	NA	TRBV6-5
CASSLDSGGTDTQYF	TGTGCCAGCAGCTTAGACAGCGGGGGCACAGATACGCAGTATTTT	once	TRBJ2-3	TRBD2	TRBV7-9
CTSRPGQRYNEQFF	TGCACCAGCAGGCCGGGACAGCGGTACAATGAGCAGTTCTTC	few	TRBJ2-1	NA	TRBV1
CASSQDVRILGANVLTF	TGTGCCAGCAGCCAGGACGTCAGGATTTTGGGGGCCAACGTCCTGACTTTC	NA	TRBJ2-6	NA	TRBV11-1
CASSTRQGGGYTF	TGTGCCAGCAGTACCCGACAGGGGGGTGGCTACACCTTC	few	TRBJ1-2	TRBD1	TRBV6-5
CASSLVRGPQYF	TGTGCCAGCAGCTTAGTTCGTGGACCGCAGTACTTC	NA	TRBJ2-5	NA	TRBV11-2
CASSQDYLGGTYEQYF	TGTGCCAGCAGCCAAGATTACTTAGGAGGGACCTACGAGCAGTACTTC	NA	TRBJ2-7	NA	TRBV4-2
CAWSRGYEQYF	TGTGCCTGGAGTCGGGGCTACGAGCAGTACTTC	NA	TRBJ2-7	NA	TRBV30
CASSVEPDMNTEAFF	TGTGCCAGCAGCGTAGAGCCGGACATGAACACTGAAGCTTTCTTT	NA	TRBJ1-1	NA	TRBV9
CSASDTLNQPQHF	TGCAGCGCTTCGGACACGCTCAATCAGCCCCAGCATTTT	NA	TRBJ1-5	NA	TRBV29-1
CASSLMSGGGGYTF	TGTGCCAGCAGCTTGATGTCAGGGGGCGGTGGCTACACCTTC	NA	TRBJ1-2	TRBD1	TRBV5-6
CSVYGTHYEQYF	TGCAGCGTTTATGGCACCCACTACGAGCAGTACTTC	NA	TRBJ2-7	NA	TRBV29-1
CASSGLAVPYNEQFF	TGTGCCAGCAGTGGACTAGCGGTACCCTACAATGAGCAGTTCTTC	NA	TRBJ2-1	TRBD2	TRBV25-1
CASSQRGAPSYNEQFF	TGCGCCAGCAGTCAGCGGGGGGCTCCCTCCTACAATGAGCAGTTCTTC	NA	TRBJ2-1	TRBD2	TRBV23-1
CASSTGLAGVVQYF	TGTGCCAGCAGCACGGGACTAGCGGGAGTGGTTCAGTACTTC	NA	TRBJ2-4	TRBD2	TRBV5-6
CASSLRDTSYEQYF	TGTGCCAGCAGCTTAAGGGACACCTCCTACGAGCAGTACTTC	NA	TRBJ2-7	NA	TRBV7-9
CASSLTGIVSQPQHF	TGTGCCAGCAGTCTGACAGGGATCGTGAGTCAGCCCCAGCATTTT	NA	TRBJ1-5	TRBD1	TRBV28
CASSQDMQFGRLTF	TGTGCCAGCAGCCAAGATATGCAATTTGGCAGGCTGACCTTT	NA	TRBJ1-6	NA	TRBV4-2
CAWSRGYEQYF	TGTGCCTGGAGCCGAGGCTACGAGCAGTACTTC	NA	TRBJ2-7	NA	TRBV30
CASSQDWGRQGQPQHF	TGCGCCAGCAGCCAAGATTGGGGCAGGCAAGGGCAGCCCCAGCATTTT	NA	TRBJ1-5	NA	TRBV4-3
CASSFGTVGYTF	TGTGCCAGCAGCTTTGGGACAGTTGGCTACACCTTC	NA	TRBJ1-2	TRBD1	TRBV7-2
CASSPRGGGVYEQYF	TGTGCCAGCAGCCCCCGCGGCGGGGGGGTTTACGAGCAGTACTTC	NA	TRBJ2-7	TRBD2	TRBV7-3
CASSPHPGQGTGELFF	TGTGCCAGCAGCCCACACCCGGGACAGGGCACCGGGGAGCTGTTTTTT	NA	TRBJ2-2	TRBD1	TRBV7-2
CASSIAFGTGGGEQFF	TGTGCCAGTAGTATCGCTTTCGGGACAGGGGGAGGTGAGCAGTTCTTC	NA	TRBJ2-1	TRBD1	TRBV19
CASSSTGNNSPLHF	TGTGCCAGCAGCTCCACAGGGAATAATTCACCCCTCCACTTT	NA	TRBJ1-6	NA	TRBV7-3
CASSQGTSGPQETQYF	TGCGCCAGCAGCCAAGGGACTAGCGGGCCACAAGAGACCCAGTACTTC	NA	TRBJ2-5	TRBD2	TRBV4-3
CASSYSSVYNEQFF	TGTGCCAGCAGTTACTCTAGCGTCTACAATGAGCAGTTCTTC	NA	TRBJ2-1	NA	TRBV10-3
CASSGRTGGDSPLHF	TGTGCCAGCAGCGGAAGGACAGGGGGCGATTCACCCCTCCACTTT	NA	TRBJ1-6	TRBD1	TRBV5-6
CASGGDEQFF	TGTGCTAGTGGTGGGGATGAGCAGTTCTTC	few	TRBJ2-1	NA	TRBV12-5
CATSRETGGNNSPLHF	TGTGCCACCAGCAGAGAGACAGGCGGCAATAATTCACCCCTCCACTTT	NA	TRBJ1-6	NA	TRBV15
CASSQFRDTSYEQYF	TGTGCCAGCAGTCAATTCAGGGACACGTCCTACGAGCAGTACTTC	NA	TRBJ2-7	NA	TRBV6-5